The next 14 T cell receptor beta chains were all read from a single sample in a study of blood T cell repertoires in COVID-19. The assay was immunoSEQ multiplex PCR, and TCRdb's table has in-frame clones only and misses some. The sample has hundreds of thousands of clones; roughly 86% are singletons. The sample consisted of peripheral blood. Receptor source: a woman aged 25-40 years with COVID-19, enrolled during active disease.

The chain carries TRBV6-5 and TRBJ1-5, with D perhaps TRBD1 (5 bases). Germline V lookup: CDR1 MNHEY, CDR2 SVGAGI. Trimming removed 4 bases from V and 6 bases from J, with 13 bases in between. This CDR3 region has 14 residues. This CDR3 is CASSSAGPSQPQHF. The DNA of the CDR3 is TGTGCCAGCAGTTCCGCGGGGCCCAGTCAGCCCCAGCATTTT.

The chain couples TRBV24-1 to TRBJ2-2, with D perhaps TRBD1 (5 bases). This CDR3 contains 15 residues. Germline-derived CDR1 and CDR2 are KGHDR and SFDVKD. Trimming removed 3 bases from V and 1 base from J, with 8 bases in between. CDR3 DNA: TGTGCCACCAGTGATCCCGGACAGAACACCGGGGAGCTGTTTTTT. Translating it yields CATSDPGQNTGELFF.

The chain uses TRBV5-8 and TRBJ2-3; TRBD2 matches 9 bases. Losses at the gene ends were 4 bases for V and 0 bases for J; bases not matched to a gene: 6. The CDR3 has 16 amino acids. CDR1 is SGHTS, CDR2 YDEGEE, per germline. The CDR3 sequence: CASSPGLADSTDTQYF. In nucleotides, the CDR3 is TGTGCCAGCAGCCCGGGACTAGCAGATAGCACAGATACGCAGTATTTT.

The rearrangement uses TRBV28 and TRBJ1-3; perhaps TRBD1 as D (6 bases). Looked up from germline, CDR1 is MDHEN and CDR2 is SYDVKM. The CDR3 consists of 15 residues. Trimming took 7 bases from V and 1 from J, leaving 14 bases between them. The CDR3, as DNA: TGTGCCAGCACGTTGCTACAGGGTTCTGGAAACACCATATATTTT. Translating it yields CASTLLQGSGNTIYF.

As DNA, the CDR3 is TGTGCCTGGAGTGGTGGGGCAAACTCTGGAAACACCATATATTTT. Amino acid sequence: CAWSGGANSGNTIYF. The V call is TRBV30, the J call TRBJ1-3; D may be TRBD1 (5 bases). From germline, CDR1 is GTSNPN and CDR2 SVGIG (reference sequence). This CDR3 contains 15 residues. Trimming stripped 1 base from V and 0 bases from J, with 10 bases between.

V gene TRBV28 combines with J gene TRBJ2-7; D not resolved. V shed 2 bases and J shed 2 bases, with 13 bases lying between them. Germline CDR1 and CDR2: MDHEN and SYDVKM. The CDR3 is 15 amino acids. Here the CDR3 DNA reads TGTGCCAGCAGTTTACCAAATAATCCTACCTACGAGCAGTACTTC. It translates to CASSLPNNPTYEQYF.

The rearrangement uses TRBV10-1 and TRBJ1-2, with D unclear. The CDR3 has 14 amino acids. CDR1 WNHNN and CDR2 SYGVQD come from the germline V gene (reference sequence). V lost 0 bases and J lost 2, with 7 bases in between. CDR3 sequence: CASSESGQNYGYTF. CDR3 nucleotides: TGCGCCAGCAGTGAGTCTGGCCAAAACTATGGCTACACCTTC.

The CDR3 nucleotides are TGTGCCAGCAGTGATGAGACAGGGGGCGAAGAGACCCAGTACTTC. Its protein product is CASSDETGGEETQYF. The chain uses TRBV2 and TRBJ2-5; 10 bases fit TRBD1. The trim removed 3 bases at V and 3 bases at J, leaving 4 bases unmatched. Germline CDR1 and CDR2: SNHLY and FYNNEI. This CDR3 contains 15 residues.

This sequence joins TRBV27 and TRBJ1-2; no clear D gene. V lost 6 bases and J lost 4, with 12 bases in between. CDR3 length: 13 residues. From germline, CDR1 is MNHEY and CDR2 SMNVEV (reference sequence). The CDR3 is CASRAGTFYGYTF. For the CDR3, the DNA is TGTGCCAGCAGGGCAGGAACATTCTATGGCTACACCTTC.

The CDR3 region is CASSPPQRNYEQYF. CDR3 DNA sequence: TGTGCCAGCAGCCCCCCCCAGCGGAACTACGAGCAGTACTTC. V is TRBV7-9 and J is TRBJ2-7, with D possibly matching TRBD2 (5 bases). V was cut by 5 bases and J by 3 bases, with 14 bases left in between. Germline V gene sequence: CDR1 SEHNR, CDR2 FQNEAQ (reference sequence). The CDR3 runs to 14 residues.

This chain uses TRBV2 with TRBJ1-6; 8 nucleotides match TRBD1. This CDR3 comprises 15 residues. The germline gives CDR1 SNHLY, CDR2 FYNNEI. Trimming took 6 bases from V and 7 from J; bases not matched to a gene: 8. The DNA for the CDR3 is TGTGCCAGCAGCGGGGGGACAGGACCGAATTCACCCCTCCACTTT. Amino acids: CASSGGTGPNSPLHF.

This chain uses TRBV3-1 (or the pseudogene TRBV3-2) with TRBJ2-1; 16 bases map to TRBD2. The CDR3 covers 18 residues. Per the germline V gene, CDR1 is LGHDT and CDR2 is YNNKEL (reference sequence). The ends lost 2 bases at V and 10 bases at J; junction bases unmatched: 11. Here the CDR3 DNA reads TGTGCCAGCAGCCAAAATGCCGGGACTAGCGGGAGGGTTGGGGAGCAGTTCTTC. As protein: CASSQNAGTSGRVGEQFF.

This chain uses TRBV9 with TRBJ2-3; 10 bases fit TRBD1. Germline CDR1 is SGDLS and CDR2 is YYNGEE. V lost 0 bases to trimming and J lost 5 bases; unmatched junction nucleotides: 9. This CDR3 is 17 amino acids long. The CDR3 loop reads CASSVDPGQGVKDTQYF. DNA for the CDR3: TGTGCCAGCAGCGTAGATCCAGGACAGGGGGTTAAAGATACGCAGTATTTT. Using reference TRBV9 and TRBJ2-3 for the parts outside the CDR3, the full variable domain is DSGVTQTPKHLITATGQRVTLRCSPRSGDLSVYWYQQSLDQGLQFLIQYYNGEERAKGNILERFSAQQFPDLHSELNLSSLELGDSALYFCASSVDPGQGVKDTQYFGPGTRLTVL.

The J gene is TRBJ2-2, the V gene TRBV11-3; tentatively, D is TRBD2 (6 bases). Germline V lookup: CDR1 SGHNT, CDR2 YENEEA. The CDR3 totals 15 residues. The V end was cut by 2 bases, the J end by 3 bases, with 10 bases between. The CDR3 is CASSLTWEDTGELFF. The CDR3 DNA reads TGTGCCAGCAGCTTAACGTGGGAGGACACCGGGGAGCTGTTTTTT.